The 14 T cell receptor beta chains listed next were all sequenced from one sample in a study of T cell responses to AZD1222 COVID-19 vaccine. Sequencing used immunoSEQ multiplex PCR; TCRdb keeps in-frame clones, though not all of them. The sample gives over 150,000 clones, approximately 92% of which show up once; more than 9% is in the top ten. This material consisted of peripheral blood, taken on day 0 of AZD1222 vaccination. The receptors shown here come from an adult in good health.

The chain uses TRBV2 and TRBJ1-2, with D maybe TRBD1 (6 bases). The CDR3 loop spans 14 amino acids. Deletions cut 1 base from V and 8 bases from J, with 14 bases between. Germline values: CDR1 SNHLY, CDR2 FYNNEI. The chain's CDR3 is CASSEDGQSAGYTF. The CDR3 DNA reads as TGTGCCAGCAGTGAAGATGGACAGTCGGCGGGCTACACCTTC.

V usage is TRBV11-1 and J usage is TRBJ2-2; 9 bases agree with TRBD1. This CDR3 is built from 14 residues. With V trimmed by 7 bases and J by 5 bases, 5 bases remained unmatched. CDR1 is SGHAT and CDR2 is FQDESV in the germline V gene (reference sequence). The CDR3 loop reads CASIIDRGTGELFF. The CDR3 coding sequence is TGTGCCAGCATTATAGACAGGGGGACCGGGGAGCTGTTTTTT.

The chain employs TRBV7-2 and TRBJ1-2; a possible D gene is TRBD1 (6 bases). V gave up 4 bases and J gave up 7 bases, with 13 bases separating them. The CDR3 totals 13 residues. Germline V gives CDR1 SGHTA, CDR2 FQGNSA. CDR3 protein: CASSSRQASGYTF. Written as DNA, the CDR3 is TGTGCCAGCAGCTCCCGACAGGCCAGTGGCTACACCTTC.

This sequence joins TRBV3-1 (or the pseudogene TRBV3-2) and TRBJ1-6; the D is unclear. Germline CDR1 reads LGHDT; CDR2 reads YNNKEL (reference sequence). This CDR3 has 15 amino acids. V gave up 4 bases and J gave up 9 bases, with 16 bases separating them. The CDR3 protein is CASSPSRIPSSPLHF. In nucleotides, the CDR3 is TGTGCCAGCAGCCCCTCGCGAATTCCAAGTTCACCCCTCCACTTT.

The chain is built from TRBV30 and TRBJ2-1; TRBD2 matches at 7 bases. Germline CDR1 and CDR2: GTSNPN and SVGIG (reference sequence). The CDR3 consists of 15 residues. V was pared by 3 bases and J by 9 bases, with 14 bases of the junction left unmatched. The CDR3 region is CAWSRGDWARSEQFF. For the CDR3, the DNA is TGTGCCTGGAGCCGGGGGGACTGGGCAAGAAGTGAGCAGTTCTTC.

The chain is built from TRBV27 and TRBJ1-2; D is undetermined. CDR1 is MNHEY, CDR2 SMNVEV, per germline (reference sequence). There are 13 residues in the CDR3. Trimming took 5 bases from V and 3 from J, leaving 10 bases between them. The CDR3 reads CASSARADYGYTF. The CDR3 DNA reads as TGTGCCAGCAGTGCCCGGGCGGACTATGGCTACACCTTC.

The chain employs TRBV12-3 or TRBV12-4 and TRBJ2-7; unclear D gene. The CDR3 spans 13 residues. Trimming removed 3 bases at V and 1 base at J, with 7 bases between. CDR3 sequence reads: CASSFGLSYEQYF. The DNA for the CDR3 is TGTGCCAGCAGTTTCGGGCTTTCCTACGAGCAGTACTTC.

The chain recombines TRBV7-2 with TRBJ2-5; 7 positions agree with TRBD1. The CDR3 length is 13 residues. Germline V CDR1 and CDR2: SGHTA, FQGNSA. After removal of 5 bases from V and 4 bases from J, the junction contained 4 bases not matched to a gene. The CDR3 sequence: CASSNRGTETQYF. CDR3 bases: TGTGCCAGCAGCAACAGGGGTACAGAGACCCAGTACTTC.

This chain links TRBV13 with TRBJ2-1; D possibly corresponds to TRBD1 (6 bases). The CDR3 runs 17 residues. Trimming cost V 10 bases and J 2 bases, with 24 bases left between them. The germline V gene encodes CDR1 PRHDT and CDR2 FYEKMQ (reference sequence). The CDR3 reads CAISPVGASQTYNEQFF. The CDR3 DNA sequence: TGTGCCATCTCACCAGTGGGGGCGTCACAAACCTACAATGAGCAGTTCTTC. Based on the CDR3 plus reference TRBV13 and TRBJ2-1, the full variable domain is AAGVIQSPRHLIKEKRETATLKCYPIPRHDTVYWYQQGPGQDPQFLISFYEKMQSDKGSIPDRFSAQQFSDYHSELNMSSLELGDSALYFCAISPVGASQTYNEQFFGPGTRLTVL.

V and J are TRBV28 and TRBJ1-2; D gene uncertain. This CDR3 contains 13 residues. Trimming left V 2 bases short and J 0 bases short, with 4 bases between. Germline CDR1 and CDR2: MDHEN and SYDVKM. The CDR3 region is CASSLRSNYGYTF. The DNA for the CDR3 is TGTGCCAGCAGTTTACGATCTAACTATGGCTACACCTTC.

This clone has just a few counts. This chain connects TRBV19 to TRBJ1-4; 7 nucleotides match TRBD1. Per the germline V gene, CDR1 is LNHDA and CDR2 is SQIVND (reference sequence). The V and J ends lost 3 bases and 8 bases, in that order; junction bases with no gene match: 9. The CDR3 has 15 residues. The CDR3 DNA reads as TGTGCCAGTAGTATGGGGACAGTAACGGCAGAAAAACTGTTTTTT. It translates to CASSMGTVTAEKLFF.

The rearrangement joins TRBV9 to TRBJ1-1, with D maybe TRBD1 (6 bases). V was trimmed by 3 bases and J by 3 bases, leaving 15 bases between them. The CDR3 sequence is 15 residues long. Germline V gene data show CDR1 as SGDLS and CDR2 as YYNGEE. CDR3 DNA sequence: TGTGCCAGCAGCGCAATACAGGGACGGTACACTGAAGCTTTCTTT. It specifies CASSAIQGRYTEAFF.

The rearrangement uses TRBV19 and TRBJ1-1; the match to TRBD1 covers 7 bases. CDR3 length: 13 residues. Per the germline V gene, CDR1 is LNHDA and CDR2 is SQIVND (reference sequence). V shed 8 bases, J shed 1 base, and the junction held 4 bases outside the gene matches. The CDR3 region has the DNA TGTGCCAGTTCGGACAGGACGAACACTGAAGCTTTCTTT. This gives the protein CASSDRTNTEAFF.

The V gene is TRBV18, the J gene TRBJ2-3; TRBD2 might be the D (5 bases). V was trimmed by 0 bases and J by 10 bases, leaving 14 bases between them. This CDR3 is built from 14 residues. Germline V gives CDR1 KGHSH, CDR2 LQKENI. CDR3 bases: TGTGCCAGCTCACCACCTGAGAGGGTTGAGGCGCAGTATTTT. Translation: CASSPPERVEAQYF.